This T cell receptor beta chain originates from a study of tumor-infiltrating lymphocytes in primary liver carcinoma. In the study overall: Samples gave roughly 3.65 to 8 million productive TCRbeta reads, similar across tissue types.

The tissue used was unsorted bulk material of about 19-30 mg. RNA and DNA were co-extracted from it with the AllPrep DNA/RNA mini kit. With a constant-region primer, TCR beta cDNA was made from 450 to 500 ng of total RNA. Nested multiplex PCR, run for three rounds with slightly modified ARM-PCR, yielded TCR beta libraries. It was with TRBV1-TRBV30 forward primers and a C-beta reverse primer that the first two PCR rounds were run, at roughly 9 cycles each. TCRdb processed the multiplex PCR reads anew with MiXCR; each CDR3 protein has one entry. The table has 95,000 to 100,000 distinct CDR3 sequences, about 62% seen once. As regards this clonotype: A read error may account for a junction end that differs from germline.

CDR1 is SGHDT and CDR2 is YYEEEE in the germline V gene. There are 13 residues in the CDR3. The chain joins TRBV5-6 to TRBJ2-3; no clear D. Sequenced material: liver tumor tissue from sampling region 2. Subset defined: tumor region T2, inferior pole. This TCR derives from a woman aged 60-75 years with primary liver carcinoma and hepatitis B virus infection. CDR3 in amino acids: CASSLGSTDTHYF. CDR3 sequence (DNA): TGTGCCAGCAGCTTGGGAAGCACGGATACGCATTATTTT.